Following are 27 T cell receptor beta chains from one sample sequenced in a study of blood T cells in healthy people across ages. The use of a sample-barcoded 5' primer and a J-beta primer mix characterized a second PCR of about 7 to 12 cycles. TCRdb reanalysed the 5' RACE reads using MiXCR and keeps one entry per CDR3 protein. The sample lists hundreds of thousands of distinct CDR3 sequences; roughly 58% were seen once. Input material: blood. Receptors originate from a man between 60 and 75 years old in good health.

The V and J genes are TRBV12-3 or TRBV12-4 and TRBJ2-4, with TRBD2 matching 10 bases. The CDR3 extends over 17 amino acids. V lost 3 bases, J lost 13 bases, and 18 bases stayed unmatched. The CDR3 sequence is CASSLGRAGLARDEQYF. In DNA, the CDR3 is TGTGCCAGCAGTTTGGGCCGGGCGGGACTAGCGAGAGATGAGCAGTACTTC.

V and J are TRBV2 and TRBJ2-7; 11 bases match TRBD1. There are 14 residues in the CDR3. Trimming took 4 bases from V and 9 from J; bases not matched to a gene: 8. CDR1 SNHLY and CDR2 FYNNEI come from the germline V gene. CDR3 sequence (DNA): TGTGCCAGCAGTGCGGGGACAGGGGGAGGACGGCAGTACTTC. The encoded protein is CASSAGTGGGRQYF.

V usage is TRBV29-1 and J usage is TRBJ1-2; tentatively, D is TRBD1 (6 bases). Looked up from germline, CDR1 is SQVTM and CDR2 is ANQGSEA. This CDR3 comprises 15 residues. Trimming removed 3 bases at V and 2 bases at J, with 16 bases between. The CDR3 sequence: CSVDPRQGINYGYTF. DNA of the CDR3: TGCAGCGTTGACCCCCGGCAGGGGATCAACTATGGCTACACCTTC.

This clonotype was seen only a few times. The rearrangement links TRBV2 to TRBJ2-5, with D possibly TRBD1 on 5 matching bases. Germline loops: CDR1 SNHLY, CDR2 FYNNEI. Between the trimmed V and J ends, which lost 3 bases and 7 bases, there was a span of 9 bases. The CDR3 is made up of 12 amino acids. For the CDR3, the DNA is TGTGCCAGCAGTGAGTTGGGGCGGACCCAGTACTTC. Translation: CASSELGRTQYF.

CDR3 residues: CASFLVWETQYF. As DNA, the CDR3 is TGTGCCAGCTTCCTAGTATGGGAGACCCAGTACTTC. This chain connects TRBV2 to TRBJ2-5, with no clear D. This CDR3 comprises 12 residues. V lost 8 bases and J lost 5, with 12 bases in between. Germline V gene sequence: CDR1 SNHLY, CDR2 FYNNEI.

The CDR3 DNA reads as TGTGCCAGCAGTTTAGGTCCGAGGGCTACAGATACGCAGTATTTT. Translated, it gives CASSLGPRATDTQYF. The chain links TRBV12-3 or TRBV12-4 to TRBJ2-3; D is possibly TRBD2 (5 bases). The V and J ends lost 1 base and 3 bases respectively, with 11 bases between them. The CDR3 runs to 15 residues.

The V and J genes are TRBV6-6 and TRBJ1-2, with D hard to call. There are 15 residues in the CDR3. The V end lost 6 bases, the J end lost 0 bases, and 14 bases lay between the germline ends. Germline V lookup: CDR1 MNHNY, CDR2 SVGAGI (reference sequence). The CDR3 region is CASSYPQTSNYGYTF. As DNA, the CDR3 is TGTGCCAGCAGCTACCCGCAGACTTCTAACTATGGCTACACCTTC.

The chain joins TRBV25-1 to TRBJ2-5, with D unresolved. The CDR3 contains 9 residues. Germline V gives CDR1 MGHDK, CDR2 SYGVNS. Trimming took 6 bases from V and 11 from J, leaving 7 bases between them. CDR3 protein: CASRLLQYF. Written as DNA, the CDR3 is TGTGCCAGCAGACTCCTGCAGTACTTC.

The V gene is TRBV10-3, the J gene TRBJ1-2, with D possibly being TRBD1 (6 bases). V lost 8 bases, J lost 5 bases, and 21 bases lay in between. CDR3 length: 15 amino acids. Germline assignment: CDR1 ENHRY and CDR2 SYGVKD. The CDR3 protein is CAIEGDAAPYYGYTF. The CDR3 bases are TGTGCCATCGAGGGGGACGCGGCCCCTTATTATGGCTACACCTTC.

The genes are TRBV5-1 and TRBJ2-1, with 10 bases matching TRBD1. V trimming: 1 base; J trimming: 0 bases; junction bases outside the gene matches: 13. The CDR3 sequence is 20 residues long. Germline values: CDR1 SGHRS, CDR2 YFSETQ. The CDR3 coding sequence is TGCGCCAGCAGCTTGTACCCGGGACAGGGGACTTCTAGCTCCTACAATGAGCAGTTCTTC. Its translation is CASSLYPGQGTSSSYNEQFF.

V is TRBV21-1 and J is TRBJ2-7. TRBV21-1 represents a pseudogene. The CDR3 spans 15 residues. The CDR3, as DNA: TGTGCCAGCAGCAAACCCCGACGGAATACCTACGAGCAGTACTTC. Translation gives CASSKPRRNTYEQYF.

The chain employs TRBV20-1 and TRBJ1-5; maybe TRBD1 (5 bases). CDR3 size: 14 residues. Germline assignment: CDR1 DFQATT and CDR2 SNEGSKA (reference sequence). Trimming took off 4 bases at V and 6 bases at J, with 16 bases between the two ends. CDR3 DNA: TGCAGTGCTAATAAGGGGATGGGTGGTCAGCCCCAGCATTTT. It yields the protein CSANKGMGGQPQHF.

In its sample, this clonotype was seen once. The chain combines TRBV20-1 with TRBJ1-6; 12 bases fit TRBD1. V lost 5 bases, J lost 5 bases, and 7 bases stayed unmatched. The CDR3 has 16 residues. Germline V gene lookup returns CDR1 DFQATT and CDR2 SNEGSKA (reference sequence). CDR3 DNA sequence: TGCAGTGCTGCCCGGGACAGGGGGCGCAATAATTCACCCCTCCACTTT. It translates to CSAARDRGRNNSPLHF.

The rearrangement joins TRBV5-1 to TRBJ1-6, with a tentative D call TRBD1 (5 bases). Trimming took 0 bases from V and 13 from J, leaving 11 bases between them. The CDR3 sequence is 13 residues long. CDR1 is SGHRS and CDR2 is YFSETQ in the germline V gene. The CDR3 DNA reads TGCGCCAGCAGCTTGGGACAGCTCGCGCCCCTCCACTTT. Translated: CASSLGQLAPLHF.

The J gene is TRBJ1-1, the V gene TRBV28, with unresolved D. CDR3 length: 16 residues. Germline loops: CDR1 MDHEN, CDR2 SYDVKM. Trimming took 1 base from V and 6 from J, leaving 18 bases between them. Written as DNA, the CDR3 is TGTGCCAGCAGTTTATCCGGAGGCGGTAAGAAGGCTGAAGCTTTCTTT. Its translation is CASSLSGGGKKAEAFF.

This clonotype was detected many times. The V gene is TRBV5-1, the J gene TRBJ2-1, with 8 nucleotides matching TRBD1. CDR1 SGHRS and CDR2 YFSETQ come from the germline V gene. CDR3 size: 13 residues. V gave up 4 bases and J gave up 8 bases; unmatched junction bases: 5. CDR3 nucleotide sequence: TGCGCCAGCAGCCCCGGACAGGGCCATGAGCAGTTCTTC. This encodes CASSPGQGHEQFF.

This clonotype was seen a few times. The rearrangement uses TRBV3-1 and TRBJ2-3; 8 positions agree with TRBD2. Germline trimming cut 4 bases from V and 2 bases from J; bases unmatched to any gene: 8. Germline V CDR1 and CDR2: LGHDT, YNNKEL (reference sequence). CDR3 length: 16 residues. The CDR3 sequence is CASSPRAGGFTDTQYF. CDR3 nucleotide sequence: TGTGCCAGCAGCCCCCGGGCGGGGGGATTCACAGATACGCAGTATTTT.

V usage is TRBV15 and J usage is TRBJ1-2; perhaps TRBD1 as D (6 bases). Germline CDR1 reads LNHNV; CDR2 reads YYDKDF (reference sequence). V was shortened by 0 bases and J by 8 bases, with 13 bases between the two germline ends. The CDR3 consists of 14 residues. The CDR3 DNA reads TGTGCCACCAGCAGAGATCCAGGGGAAGACGGCTACACCTTC. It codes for CATSRDPGEDGYTF.

In DNA form, the CDR3 reads TGTGCCAGCAGTTATGCGGGGGAGCCAACTCACAATGAGCAGTTCTTC. This gives the protein CASSYAGEPTHNEQFF. The V gene is TRBV12-3 or TRBV12-4, the J gene TRBJ2-1; 7 bases agree with TRBD2. CDR3 length: 16 amino acids. Germline trimming cut 4 bases from V and 5 bases from J; bases unmatched to any gene: 11.

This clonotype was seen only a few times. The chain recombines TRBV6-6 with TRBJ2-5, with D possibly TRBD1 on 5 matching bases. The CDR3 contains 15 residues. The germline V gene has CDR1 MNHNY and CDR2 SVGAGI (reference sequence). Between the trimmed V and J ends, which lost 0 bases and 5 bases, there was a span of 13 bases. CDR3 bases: TGTGCCAGCAGTTACTCCCAGGGAACGTGGGAGACCCAGTACTTC. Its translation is CASSYSQGTWETQYF.

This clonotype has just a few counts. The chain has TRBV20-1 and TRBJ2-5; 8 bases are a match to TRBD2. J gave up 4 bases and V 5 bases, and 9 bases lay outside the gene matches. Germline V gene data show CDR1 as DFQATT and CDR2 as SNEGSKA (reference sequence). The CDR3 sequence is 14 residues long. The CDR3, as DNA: TGCAGTGCTCCCCTAAAGACTAGCGTAGAGACCCAGTACTTC. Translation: CSAPLKTSVETQYF.

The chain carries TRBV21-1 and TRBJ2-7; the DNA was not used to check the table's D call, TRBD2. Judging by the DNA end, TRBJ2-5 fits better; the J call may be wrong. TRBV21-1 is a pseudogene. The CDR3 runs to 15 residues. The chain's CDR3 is CASTLVAGFQETQYF. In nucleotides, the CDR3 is TGTGCCAGCACCCTCGTAGCGGGGTTCCAAGAGACCCAGTACTTC.

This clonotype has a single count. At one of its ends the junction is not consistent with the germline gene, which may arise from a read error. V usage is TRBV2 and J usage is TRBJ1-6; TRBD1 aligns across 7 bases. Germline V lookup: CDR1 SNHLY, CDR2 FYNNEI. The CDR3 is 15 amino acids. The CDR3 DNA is TGTGGCAGCAGTGAGCCGACAGGGCTAGGATCACCCCTCCACTTT. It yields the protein CGSSEPTGLGSPLHF. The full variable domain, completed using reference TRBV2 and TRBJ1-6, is EPEVTQTPSHQVTQMGQEVILRCVPISNHLYFYWYRQILGQKVEFLVSFYNNEISEKSEIFDDQFSVERPDGSNFTLKIRSTKLEDSAMYFCGSSEPTGLGSPLHFGNGTRLTVT.

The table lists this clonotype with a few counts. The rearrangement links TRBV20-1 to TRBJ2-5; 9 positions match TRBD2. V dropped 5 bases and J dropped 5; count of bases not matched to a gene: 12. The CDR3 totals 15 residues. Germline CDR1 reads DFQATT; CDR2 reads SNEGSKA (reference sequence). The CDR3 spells CSAPGGGGAPETQYF. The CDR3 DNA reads TGCAGTGCTCCAGGAGGCGGGGGGGCACCTGAGACCCAGTACTTC.

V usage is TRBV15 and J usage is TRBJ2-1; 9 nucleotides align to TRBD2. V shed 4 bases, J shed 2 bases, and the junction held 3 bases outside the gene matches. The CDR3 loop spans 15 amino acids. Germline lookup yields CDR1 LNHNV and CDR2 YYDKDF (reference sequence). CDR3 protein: CATSTGLATYNEQFF. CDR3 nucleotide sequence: TGTGCCACCAGCACCGGACTAGCGACCTACAATGAGCAGTTCTTC.

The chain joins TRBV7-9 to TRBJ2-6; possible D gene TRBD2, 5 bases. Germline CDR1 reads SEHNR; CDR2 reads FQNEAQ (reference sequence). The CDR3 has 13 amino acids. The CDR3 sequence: CGISDWGANVLTF. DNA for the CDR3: TGTGGTATCTCGGACTGGGGGGCCAACGTCCTGACTTTC.

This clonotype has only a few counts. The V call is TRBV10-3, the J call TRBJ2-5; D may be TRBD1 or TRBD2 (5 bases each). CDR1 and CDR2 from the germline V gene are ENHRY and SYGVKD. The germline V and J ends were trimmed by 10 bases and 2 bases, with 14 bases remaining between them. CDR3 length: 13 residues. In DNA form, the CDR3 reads TGTGCCACCACACGAGGGGAGCAAGAGACCCAGTACTTC. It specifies CATTRGEQETQYF.